This T cell receptor beta chain was observed in a study of OX40 agonist ivuxolimab in advanced cancers. General study findings and limits: Fewer expanded clones were found on average in CD4+ than in CD8+ T cells.

This clone was recorded a few times. Its specificity is not known. TCRdb's copy holds only in-frame clones and misses some; the assay was immunoSEQ multiplex PCR. Among some 65,000 clones, 85% were seen once, and the ten largest hold roughly 4%. This CDR3 contains 16 residues. Trimming pared 6 bases from V and 7 bases from J, leaving 19 bases between. Germline V gene data show CDR1 as MNHNY and CDR2 as SVGAGI (reference sequence). The source is an adult with an advanced solid tumor such as melanoma, head and neck, liver or kidney cancer. The gene calls are TRBV6-6 and TRBJ1-6, with unresolved D. The source was CD4+ or CD8+ T cells sorted from blood, collected in a trial of the OX40 agonist ivuxolimab. The CDR3 sequence is CASRLPTADQNSPLHF. CDR3 bases: TGTGCCAGCAGACTACCTACGGCGGATCAAAATTCACCCCTCCACTTT.